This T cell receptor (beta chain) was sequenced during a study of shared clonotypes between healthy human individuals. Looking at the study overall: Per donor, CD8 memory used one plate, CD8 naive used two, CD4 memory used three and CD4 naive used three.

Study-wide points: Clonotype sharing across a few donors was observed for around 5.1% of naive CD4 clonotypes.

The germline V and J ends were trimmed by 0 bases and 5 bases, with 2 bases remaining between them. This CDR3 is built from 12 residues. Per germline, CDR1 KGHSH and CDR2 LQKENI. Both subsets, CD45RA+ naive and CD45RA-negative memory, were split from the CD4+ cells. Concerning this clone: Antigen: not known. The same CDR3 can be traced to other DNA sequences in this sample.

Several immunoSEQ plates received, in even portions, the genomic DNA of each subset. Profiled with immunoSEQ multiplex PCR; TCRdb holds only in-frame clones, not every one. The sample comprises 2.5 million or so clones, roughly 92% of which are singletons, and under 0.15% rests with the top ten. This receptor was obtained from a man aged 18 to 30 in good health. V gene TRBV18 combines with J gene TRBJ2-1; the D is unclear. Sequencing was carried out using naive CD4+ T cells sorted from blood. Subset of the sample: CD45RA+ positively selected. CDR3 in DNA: TGTGCCAGCTCACCACCGGACAATGAGCAGTTCTTC. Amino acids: CASSPPDNEQFF.